These 23 T cell receptor beta chains came from one sample sequenced in a study of CXCR3-negative and CXCR3-positive naive CD8 T cells (dated by TCRdb to about 2019). What the work shows at the level of the full study, not this receptor alone: Compared with CXCR3-negative naive cells, CXCR3-positive naive cells had TRB CDR3s with higher hydrophobicity (lower Kidera factor 4), lower energy, and higher strength and volume indices.

These receptors have no known antigen. The listed sequencing device is NextSeq 550. The Human TCR Profiling Kit (MiLaboratory) was used to prepare UMI-labeled 5' RACE TRB cDNA libraries. With the reads reprocessed by TCRdb, a single entry stands for each CDR3 protein sequence and no DNA is reported. The sample table gives about 150,000 distinct CDR3 sequences. The ten biggest clones cover 0.45% to 0.55% of the sample. The sequencing sample was made of naive CXCR3+ CD8+ T cells from blood. The cell subset or site label, read with the paper, signifies: CD45RO-CCR7+CD27+CD95- naive CD8+ T cells expressing CXCR3 (TNR3+). All receptors derive from a human donor in good health. Some clones in this sample may be carry-over from other donors' samples.

The rearrangement joins TRBV29-1 to TRBJ2-1; TCRdb selects TRBD1, and the lack of DNA leaves this call unchecked. The germline CDR1 and CDR2 sequences are SQVTM and ANQGSEA. This CDR3 region has 16 residues. CDR3 protein: CSVEIGDGTSYNEQFF.

The rearrangement links TRBV28 to TRBJ2-1; the D call from TCRdb, TRBD1, cannot be confirmed without DNA. The germline V gene has CDR1 MDHEN and CDR2 SYDVKM. The CDR3 has 14 residues. CDR3 in amino acids: CASSFKGVYNEQFF.

The rearrangement uses TRBV7-9 and TRBJ1-2. Germline CDR1 is SEHNR and CDR2 is FQNEAQ (reference sequence). There are 15 residues in the CDR3. This CDR3 reads CASSLVQILNYGYTF.

V gene TRBV2 combines with J gene TRBJ1-4; TCRdb calls TRBD1, which cannot be checked without DNA. The germline CDR1 and CDR2 sequences are SNHLY and FYNNEI. The CDR3 totals 17 residues. CDR3 residues: CASSDSGQGFANEKLFF.

The chain is built from TRBV28 and TRBJ1-1. The CDR3 is 15 residues long. Germline V CDR1 and CDR2: MDHEN, SYDVKM. CDR3 protein: CASSLRRVGSTEAFF.

The chain employs TRBV5-1 and TRBJ2-7; checking the TCRdb D call of TRBD1 is not possible without DNA. The CDR3 has 14 residues. Germline CDR1 SGHRS, CDR2 YFSETQ. The CDR3 sequence is CASSLAAQGDEQYF.

The chain is built from TRBV29-1 and TRBJ2-1. Germline values: CDR1 SQVTM, CDR2 ANQGSEA. This CDR3 is built from 11 residues. The CDR3 loop reads CSVEVYDEQFF.

The rearrangement links TRBV29-1 to TRBJ2-7. Germline V gene lookup returns CDR1 SQVTM and CDR2 ANQGSEA. This CDR3 contains 13 residues. The CDR3 loop reads CSVEDTSTYEQYF.

CDR3 loop: CASSFMGTDTQYF. The chain recombines TRBV6-5 with TRBJ2-3. The CDR3 loop spans 13 amino acids. CDR1 and CDR2 from the germline V gene are MNHEY and SVGAGI.

The gene calls are TRBV7-9 and TRBJ2-3; as DNA is missing, the TRBD2 call by TCRdb cannot be tested. The CDR3 is 13 residues long. In germline, CDR1 is SEHNR, CDR2 FQNEAQ (reference sequence). The CDR3 protein is CASSFPRSDTQYF.

The rearrangement uses TRBV10-3 and TRBJ2-3; the D call from TCRdb, TRBD2, cannot be confirmed without DNA. Germline V gene sequence: CDR1 ENHRY, CDR2 SYGVKD. The CDR3 spans 14 residues. The CDR3 sequence: CAIMASGVPDTQYF.

This chain connects TRBV28 to TRBJ2-7; TCRdb's D call, TRBD1, is unchecked because there is no DNA. Germline CDR1 and CDR2: MDHEN and SYDVKM. This CDR3 region has 16 residues. The CDR3 sequence is CASSFSSFGGRHEQYF.

This rearrangement joins TRBV5-1 to TRBJ1-1; TCRdb lists TRBD1, though no DNA is available to test this call. The CDR3 is made up of 14 amino acids. Germline V lookup: CDR1 SGHRS, CDR2 YFSETQ. The CDR3 reads CASRLDRGNTEAFF.

The chain combines TRBV19 with TRBJ2-1. Germline lookup yields CDR1 LNHDA and CDR2 SQIVND (reference sequence). The CDR3 totals 15 residues. The CDR3 here is CASSIGRSSYNEQFF.

This chain connects TRBV6-5 to TRBJ1-5; TCRdb proposes TRBD1, but this gene call is untestable without DNA. The germline V gene encodes CDR1 MNHEY and CDR2 SVGAGI. The CDR3 length is 13 residues. The CDR3 sequence is CASSPDTGRAQHF.

This chain uses TRBV3-1 with TRBJ2-3; the TCRdb D gene call, TRBD2, has no DNA to confirm it. The V gene's germline CDR1 is LGHDT and CDR2 YNNKEL (reference sequence). The CDR3 covers 15 residues. Here the CDR3 reads CASSQEGLVTDTQYF.

V is TRBV14 and J is TRBJ2-2. The CDR3 length is 13 residues. Germline-derived CDR1 and CDR2 are SGHDN and FVKESK. This chain's CDR3 is CASSQGNTGELFF.

The chain couples TRBV25-1 to TRBJ1-1; TCRdb outputs TRBD1, but without DNA this stays unchecked. The V gene's germline CDR1 is MGHDK and CDR2 SYGVNS. This CDR3 region has 11 residues. This CDR3 is CASSQGLGAFF.

V gene TRBV29-1 combines with J gene TRBJ1-1. The germline V gene encodes CDR1 SQVTM and CDR2 ANQGSEA. The CDR3 totals 13 residues. The CDR3: CSVFREADTEAFF.

The rearrangement uses TRBV7-6 and TRBJ2-1; checking the TCRdb D call of TRBD2 is not possible without DNA. Looked up from germline, CDR1 is SGHVS and CDR2 is FNYEAQ. The CDR3 contains 13 residues. The CDR3 spells CASSLGLGHEQFF.

This chain's CDR3 is CASSLRRESFSQGIDYNEQFF. The rearrangement links TRBV7-6 to TRBJ2-1; the TCRdb call, TRBD2, lacks DNA for checking. This CDR3 is 21 amino acids long. CDR1 and CDR2 from the germline V gene are SGHVS and FNYEAQ. The full variable domain, in which reference TRBV7-6 and TRBJ2-1 provide the parts outside the CDR3, is GAGVSQSPRYKVTKRGQDVALRCDPISGHVSLYWYRQALGQGPEFLTYFNYEAQQDKSGLPNDRFSAERPEGSISTLTIQRTEQRDSAMYRCASSLRRESFSQGIDYNEQFFGPGTRLTVL.

The chain couples TRBV2 to TRBJ2-2. The CDR3 is 14 residues long. Germline V gene lookup returns CDR1 SNHLY and CDR2 FYNNEI. The CDR3 reads CASSDGSATGELFF.

The chain uses TRBV7-9 and TRBJ2-5; TCRdb gives TRBD2 as the D gene, but with no DNA this cannot be confirmed. The CDR3 runs to 16 residues. Germline lookup yields CDR1 SEHNR and CDR2 FQNEAQ (reference sequence). CDR3 sequence: CASSSSGSEVWETQYF.